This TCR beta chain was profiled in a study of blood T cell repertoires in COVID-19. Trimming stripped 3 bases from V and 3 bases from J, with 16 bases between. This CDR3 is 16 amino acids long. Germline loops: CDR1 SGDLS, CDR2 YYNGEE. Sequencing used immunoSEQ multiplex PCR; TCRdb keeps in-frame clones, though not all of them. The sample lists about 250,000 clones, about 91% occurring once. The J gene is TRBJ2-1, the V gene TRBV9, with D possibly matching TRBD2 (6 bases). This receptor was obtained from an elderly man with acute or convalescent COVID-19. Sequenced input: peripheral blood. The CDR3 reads CASSGQSGRYYNEQFF. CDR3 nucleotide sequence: TGTGCCAGCAGCGGCCAAAGCGGGCGCTACTACAATGAGCAGTTCTTC.